Below are 26 T cell receptor beta chains sequenced from a single sample in a study of T cell changes during pregnancy in multiple sclerosis. The data were produced by immunoSEQ multiplex PCR, yet TCRdb's version contains in-frame clones alone and is incomplete. The table includes some 24,000 clones, 90% detected once. The sequences come from CD8+ T cells from peripheral blood mononuclear cells, collected in the third trimester of pregnancy. The receptors shown here come from a female donor in good health, enrolled as a control in a pregnancy study.

The V gene is TRBV28, the J gene TRBJ1-1; 7 positions match TRBD1. Germline CDR1 is MDHEN and CDR2 is SYDVKM. This CDR3 is 16 amino acids long. Trimming removed 3 bases from V and 2 bases from J; junction bases left unmatched: 9. The CDR3 DNA sequence: TGTGCCAGCAGTTTGAGAGGTCAGGGGGGCAACACTGAAGCTTTCTTT. Translation gives CASSLRGQGGNTEAFF.

The V and J genes are TRBV6-5 and TRBJ2-2; 7 bases map to TRBD1. The CDR3 runs to 15 residues. CDR1 and CDR2 from the germline V gene are MNHEY and SVGAGI. The V and J ends lost 5 bases and 6 bases, in that order; junction bases with no gene match: 9. The CDR3 DNA follows: TGTGCCAGCAGTCTGCGACAGGGTTCCGCCGGGGAGCTGTTTTTT. It codes for CASSLRQGSAGELFF.

The chain has TRBV12-5 and TRBJ2-3; a possible D gene is TRBD1 (5 bases). V lost 2 bases, J lost 5 bases, and 14 bases lay in between. Germline V gives CDR1 LGHNT, CDR2 FRNRAP. CDR3 length equals 15 residues. The CDR3 DNA reads TGTGCTAGTGGTTTGTCCCCCCAGGGCGTAGATACGCAGTATTTT. It yields the protein CASGLSPQGVDTQYF.

The chain recombines TRBV6-1 with TRBJ2-7; 15 nucleotides align to TRBD2. This CDR3 has 15 amino acids. V dropped 4 bases and J dropped 7; count of bases not matched to a gene: 5. CDR1 MNHNS and CDR2 SASEGT come from the germline V gene. Written as DNA, the CDR3 is TGTGCCAGCAGTGGGACTAGCGGGGGGGCAGGGGAGCAGTACTTC. Encoded protein: CASSGTSGGAGEQYF.

CDR3 sequence reads: CASSQVDRGNTEAFF. In nucleotides, the CDR3 is TGTGCCAGCAGCCAAGTAGACAGGGGTAACACTGAAGCTTTCTTT. The chain links TRBV4-2 to TRBJ1-1; 8 positions agree with TRBD1. This CDR3 region has 15 residues. Germline V gene data show CDR1 as LGHNA and CDR2 as YNFKEQ. Unmatched junction bases numbered 3, after V lost 1 base and J lost 2 bases.

The chain joins TRBV9 to TRBJ2-2, with D possibly TRBD2 on 6 matching bases. The germline V gene has CDR1 SGDLS and CDR2 YYNGEE. The germline V and J ends were trimmed by 2 bases and 1 base, with 15 bases remaining between them. CDR3 length: 17 amino acids. The CDR3 loop reads CASSVSAGRENTGELFF. The CDR3 region has the DNA TGTGCCAGCAGCGTCTCCGCTGGGCGGGAGAACACCGGGGAGCTGTTTTTT.

V usage is TRBV19 and J usage is TRBJ1-1; D remains ambiguous. Germline V gives CDR1 LNHDA, CDR2 SQIVND (reference sequence). V was trimmed by 5 bases and J by 1 base, leaving 14 bases between them. This CDR3 comprises 15 residues. Written as DNA, the CDR3 is TGTGCCAGTAGTCCCCGTGGAGCTAGGAACACTGAAGCTTTCTTT. Protein: CASSPRGARNTEAFF.

The V call is TRBV28, the J call TRBJ2-2; D is possibly TRBD1 (6 bases). The V gene's germline CDR1 is MDHEN and CDR2 SYDVKM. V gave up 3 bases and J gave up 0 bases, with 17 bases separating them. There are 18 residues in the CDR3. CDR3 sequence reads: CASSFHTLGQTNTGELFF. CDR3 bases: TGTGCCAGCAGTTTTCATACCCTTGGACAGACGAACACCGGGGAGCTGTTTTTT.

The rearrangement links TRBV6-5 to TRBJ1-2; TRBD1 agrees at 10 bases. The germline V gene encodes CDR1 MNHEY and CDR2 SVGAGI. V was clipped by 6 bases and J by 4 bases; unmatched bases: 8. The CDR3 totals 15 residues. The CDR3 DNA reads TGTGCCAGCAGCGTGGACAGGGGGTTGCTCTATGGCTACACCTTC. Residues: CASSVDRGLLYGYTF.

This rearrangement joins TRBV5-6 to TRBJ2-2; TRBD2 matches at 8 bases. Germline V gene sequence: CDR1 SGHDT, CDR2 YYEEEE. The CDR3 is made up of 16 amino acids. Germline trimming cut 6 bases from V and 1 base from J; bases unmatched to any gene: 8. The DNA for the CDR3 is TGTGCCAGCAATGAACTAGCGGTCCTGAACACCGGGGAGCTGTTTTTT. Translating it yields CASNELAVLNTGELFF.

CDR3 sequence: CASSSWSGSYEQYF. Written as DNA, the CDR3 is TGTGCCAGCAGTTCCTGGTCAGGATCCTACGAGCAGTACTTC. The chain recombines TRBV28 with TRBJ2-7, with D unclear. V lost 4 bases and J lost 1, with 11 bases in between. The CDR3 is 14 residues long. Germline V lookup: CDR1 MDHEN, CDR2 SYDVKM. Looking up the rest from reference TRBV28 and TRBJ2-7 gives the full variable domain: DVKVTQSSRYLVKRTGEKVFLECVQDMDHENMFWYRQDPGLGLRLIYFSYDVKMKEKGDIPEGYSVSREKKERFSLILESASTNQTSMYLCASSSWSGSYEQYFGPGTRLTVT.

This clone was recorded only once. This chain connects TRBV7-2 to TRBJ1-5; 10 nucleotides match TRBD1. The germline gives CDR1 SGHTA, CDR2 FQGNSA. This CDR3 spans 16 amino acids. V lost 3 bases, J lost 3 bases, and 5 bases stayed unmatched. The CDR3 DNA reads as TGTGCCAGCAGCTTCTGGGACAGGGGCACCAATCAGCCCCAGCATTTT. Amino acid sequence: CASSFWDRGTNQPQHF.

The rearrangement links TRBV7-9 to TRBJ1-2; D is unresolved. Germline V gene lookup returns CDR1 SEHNR and CDR2 FQNEAQ (reference sequence). The CDR3 is 14 residues long. Trimming stripped 5 bases from V and 4 bases from J, with 14 bases between. CDR3: CASSPSMIPYGYTF. Written as DNA, the CDR3 is TGTGCCAGCAGCCCCAGTATGATCCCCTATGGCTACACCTTC.

V gene TRBV25-1 combines with J gene TRBJ2-7; TRBD2 is a possible D gene (6 bases). The CDR3 runs to 14 residues. Germline-derived CDR1 and CDR2 are MGHDK and SYGVNS. With 4 bases removed from V and 3 bases from J, the gap between germline ends came to 13 bases. CDR3: CASSAAGFFYEQYF. In nucleotides, the CDR3 is TGTGCCAGCAGTGCTGCGGGATTCTTCTACGAGCAGTACTTC.

Only one count was recorded for this clone. The sample holds other DNA sequences that translate to the same CDR3. The genes are TRBV7-9 and TRBJ2-1; TRBD2 agrees at 14 bases. The CDR3 has 15 amino acids. Germline V CDR1 and CDR2: SEHNR, FQNEAQ (reference sequence). The trim removed 5 bases at V and 14 bases at J, leaving 11 bases unmatched. The CDR3 DNA sequence: TGTGCCAGCAGCGCCGGGACTAGCGGGAGCCCGAGGAAGTTCTTC. This sequence encodes CASSAGTSGSPRKFF.

This clone was seen just once. CDR3 sequence reads: CASRDTSGAVYEQYF. CDR3 sequence (DNA): TGTGCCAGCAGAGATACTAGCGGGGCCGTCTACGAGCAGTACTTC. The rearrangement uses TRBV2 and TRBJ2-7, with 10 bases fitting TRBD2. The CDR3 loop spans 15 amino acids. The V gene's germline CDR1 is SNHLY and CDR2 FYNNEI. With 6 bases clipped from V and 3 bases from J, the junction kept 8 bases outside the gene matches.

The chain has TRBV25-1 and TRBJ2-7; D might be TRBD1 (6 bases). Germline lookup yields CDR1 MGHDK and CDR2 SYGVNS. The CDR3 runs to 14 residues. Trimming removed 7 bases from V and 5 bases from J, with 18 bases in between. The DNA for the CDR3 is TGTGCCAGCACGACAGGAGGCCCGAGGGACGAGCAGTACTTC. This encodes CASTTGGPRDEQYF.

This clone appeared once. The rearrangement joins TRBV28 to TRBJ2-7; TRBD1 matches at 8 bases. The CDR3 consists of 15 residues. Trimming cost V 8 bases and J 1 base; bases outside gene matches: 10. Germline V CDR1 and CDR2: MDHEN, SYDVKM. CDR3 nucleotide sequence: TGTGCCAGCTATCCCACAGGGGGATATTCCTACGAGCAGTACTTC. The encoded protein is CASYPTGGYSYEQYF.

This clone was observed a single time. J is TRBJ2-5 and V is TRBV2, with 9 bases identical to TRBD2. Germline V gene data show CDR1 as SNHLY and CDR2 as FYNNEI. V shed 2 bases and J 0 bases; nucleotides not matched to a gene: 4. This CDR3 has 16 residues. In nucleotides, the CDR3 is TGTGCCAGCAGTGAAAGGCTAGCGGGGAACCAAGAGACCCAGTACTTC. It codes for CASSERLAGNQETQYF. The full variable domain, its missing parts supplied by reference TRBV2 and TRBJ2-5, is EPEVTQTPSHQVTQMGQEVILRCVPISNHLYFYWYRQILGQKVEFLVSFYNNEISEKSEIFDDQFSVERPDGSNFTLKIRSTKLEDSAMYFCASSERLAGNQETQYFGPGTRLLVL.

The chain couples TRBV6-5 to TRBJ2-1, with a tentative D call TRBD1 (5 bases). Germline assignment: CDR1 MNHEY and CDR2 SVGAGI. The CDR3 extends over 13 amino acids. Trimming stripped 1 base from V and 7 bases from J, with 8 bases between. The CDR3 spells CASSYLQENEQFF. The CDR3 coding sequence is TGTGCCAGCAGTTACTTACAGGAGAATGAGCAGTTCTTC.

This clone was seen a handful of times. The genes are TRBV9 and TRBJ1-1; 7 bases agree with TRBD1. The CDR3 is made up of 16 amino acids. Germline values: CDR1 SGDLS, CDR2 YYNGEE. V gave up 5 bases and J gave up 2 bases; unmatched junction bases: 12. DNA of the CDR3: TGTGCCAGCAGTGCAAACCGGGACAGCCTCAACACTGAAGCTTTCTTT. Residues: CASSANRDSLNTEAFF.

This rearrangement joins TRBV27 to TRBJ2-7; D is perhaps TRBD1 (6 bases). Germline lookup yields CDR1 MNHEY and CDR2 SMNVEV (reference sequence). Trimming removed 1 base at V and 4 bases at J, with 14 bases between. CDR3 length: 15 residues. The CDR3 coding sequence is TGTGCCAGCAGTTTATATGCCAGGGGTAATTACGAGCAGTACTTC. Protein product: CASSLYARGNYEQYF.

This clone is a singleton in its sample. J is TRBJ2-7 and V is TRBV18, with 10 nucleotides matching TRBD1. Germline loops: CDR1 KGHSH, CDR2 LQKENI. V trimming: 3 bases; J trimming: 3 bases; junction bases outside the gene matches: 17. This CDR3 contains 19 residues. The CDR3 nucleotides are TGTGCCAGCTCACCTCAGGGATCCGACAGGGGGCTGACGGGCTACGAGCAGTACTTC. Its translation is CASSPQGSDRGLTGYEQYF.

This chain joins TRBV19 and TRBJ2-1, with 11 bases fitting TRBD2. The CDR3 runs 14 residues. V shed 7 bases, J shed 5 bases, and the junction held 4 bases outside the gene matches. From germline, CDR1 is LNHDA and CDR2 SQIVND (reference sequence). As DNA, the CDR3 is TGTGCCAGTACTCCGGGACTAGCGGACAATGAGCAGTTCTTC. Encoded protein: CASTPGLADNEQFF.

The chain employs TRBV7-2 and TRBJ1-1; maybe TRBD1 (5 bases). The CDR3 sequence is 12 residues long. Deletions cut 1 base from V and 10 bases from J, with 10 bases between. Per germline, CDR1 SGHTA and CDR2 FQGNSA. CDR3 region: CASSLGLRGAFF. The CDR3 nucleotides read TGTGCCAGCAGCTTAGGTTTAAGGGGAGCTTTCTTT.

The chain carries TRBV9 and TRBJ1-1; D is undetermined. Trimming pared 0 bases from V and 3 bases from J, leaving 9 bases between. This CDR3 is 14 amino acids long. Germline CDR1 SGDLS, CDR2 YYNGEE. In nucleotides, the CDR3 is TGTGCCAGCAGCGTAGCCGGCGGATACACTGAAGCTTTCTTT. This sequence encodes CASSVAGGYTEAFF.